The 20 T cell receptor beta chains below all came from one sample that was sequenced in a study of CD8 T cells in Susac syndrome. Random hexamers primed reverse transcription of about 0.45 to 1 ug RNA. TCRdb fed the immunoSEQ multiplex PCR reads into MiXCR, producing one record per CDR3 protein. Found here are roughly 180,000 distinct CDR3 sequences, about 95% of them singletons; the top ten hold 0.1%. The sample was CD4+ T cells from PBMCs. Receptors were obtained from a human donor in good health.

The rearrangement uses TRBV30 and TRBJ1-1; D might be TRBD1 (5 bases). V lost 4 bases to trimming and J lost 5 bases, with 20 bases between them. The CDR3 is 15 residues long. Germline values: CDR1 GTSNPN, CDR2 SVGIG (reference sequence). The CDR3 DNA follows: TGTGCCTGGAATCGCCGCGGCCTCGGGGGGACTGAAGCTTTCTTT. Amino acid sequence: CAWNRRGLGGTEAFF.

On this clonotype itself: The junction differs from germline at one of its ends, possibly a read error. The chain employs TRBV5-6 and TRBJ1-5; the D is unclear. Germline lookup yields CDR1 SGHDT and CDR2 YYEEEE. CDR3 length equals 12 residues. For the CDR3, the DNA is TGTGCCAGCAGCGCCGGTAATCGGCCCCAGCATTTT. Protein sequence: CASSAGNRPQHF. The full variable domain, its missing parts supplied by reference TRBV5-6 and TRBJ1-5, is DAGVTQSPTHLIKTRGQQVTLRCSPKSGHDTVSWYQQALGQGPQFIFQYYEEEERQRGNFPDRFSGHQFPNYSSELNVNALLLGDSALYLCASSAGNRPQHFGDGTRLSIL.

The chain combines TRBV28 with TRBJ1-2; D not certain. This CDR3 contains 11 residues. Germline V gene sequence: CDR1 MDHEN, CDR2 SYDVKM. Trimming pared 5 bases from V and 2 bases from J, leaving 3 bases between. The CDR3 DNA follows: TGTGCCAGCAGTAAAAACTATGGCTACACCTTC. It encodes CASSKNYGYTF.

The chain joins TRBV29-1 to TRBJ1-5, with 7 bases aligning to TRBD1. In germline, CDR1 is SQVTM, CDR2 ANQGSEA. V lost 6 bases and J lost 6; bases outside the gene matches: 8. This CDR3 is built from 13 residues. The CDR3: CSVLDQGVQPQHF. In nucleotides, the CDR3 is TGCAGCGTACTAGACCAGGGGGTTCAGCCCCAGCATTTT.

This chain joins TRBV7-2 and TRBJ1-5, with D hard to call. The V gene lost 5 bases and the J gene lost 10 bases, with 12 bases spanning the gap. The CDR3 is 12 residues long. Per the germline V gene, CDR1 is SGHTA and CDR2 is FQGNSA. The CDR3 nucleotides are TGTGCCAGCAGCCCAGGACGGGGACCCCAGCATTTT. It codes for CASSPGRGPQHF.

The chain recombines TRBV7-2 with TRBJ2-3, with D possibly matching TRBD1 (6 bases). This CDR3 is 15 amino acids long. Germline assignment: CDR1 SGHTA and CDR2 FQGNSA. V lost 3 bases to trimming and J lost 4 bases, with 14 bases between them. CDR3 nucleotides: TGTGCCAGCAGCTTCTTGAAAGGGGGAGCAGATACGCAGTATTTT. Its protein is CASSFLKGGADTQYF.

The chain links TRBV28 to TRBJ1-2; D not certain. Germline CDR1 reads MDHEN; CDR2 reads SYDVKM. The V end was cut by 3 bases, the J end by 6 bases, with 11 bases between. This CDR3 spans 13 amino acids. The DNA of the CDR3 is TGTGCCAGCAGTTTTGAACATCAGGATGGCTACACCTTC. Translation gives CASSFEHQDGYTF.

The chain uses TRBV5-4 and TRBJ1-4, with 9 bases lining up with TRBD1. CDR1 and CDR2 (germline): SGHNT, YYREEE (reference sequence). V shed 5 bases and J 7 bases; nucleotides not matched to a gene: 9. The CDR3 consists of 15 residues. The CDR3 region is CASRKWGQGREKLFF. CDR3 bases: TGTGCCAGCAGAAAGTGGGGACAGGGACGTGAAAAACTGTTTTTT.

This chain connects TRBV20-1 to TRBJ2-3, with D possibly being TRBD1 (6 bases). Germline V gene sequence: CDR1 DFQATT, CDR2 SNEGSKA (reference sequence). The CDR3 loop spans 12 amino acids. Trimming removed 7 bases from V and 5 bases from J, with 13 bases in between. The DNA of the CDR3 is TGCAGTGTAACGCAGGGGAAAGATACGCAGTATTTT. It codes for CSVTQGKDTQYF.

This clonotype showed up just once. V and J are TRBV19 and TRBJ1-1; D possibly corresponds to TRBD1 (5 bases). V was cut by 3 bases and J by 0 bases, with 8 bases left in between. CDR3 length: 14 residues. Germline V gives CDR1 LNHDA, CDR2 SQIVND (reference sequence). The CDR3 protein is CASSIPGLNTEAFF. CDR3 DNA: TGTGCCAGTAGTATCCCGGGACTGAACACTGAAGCTTTCTTT. Variable domain in full (rest from reference TRBV19 and TRBJ1-1): DGGITQSPKYLFRKEGQNVTLSCEQNLNHDAMYWYRQDPGQGLRLIYYSQIVNDFQKGDIAEGYSVSREKKESFPLTVTSAQKNPTAFYLCASSIPGLNTEAFFGQGTRLTVV.

This chain joins TRBV20-1 and TRBJ2-7; weak D call: TRBD1 (5 bases). Per germline, CDR1 DFQATT and CDR2 SNEGSKA (reference sequence). The CDR3 runs 12 residues. The V and J ends lost 5 bases and 4 bases respectively, with 12 bases between them. In nucleotides, the CDR3 is TGCAGTGCTGTAGACAGTCCTTACGAGCAGTACTTC. It translates to CSAVDSPYEQYF.

The chain recombines TRBV29-1 with TRBJ1-1; TRBD1 matches at 7 bases. This CDR3 is 14 amino acids long. CDR1 and CDR2 (germline): SQVTM, ANQGSEA. Trimming cost V 6 bases and J 6 bases; bases outside gene matches: 13. The CDR3 coding sequence is TGCAGCGTCCCAAACGGACAGGTCTATCCTGAAGCTTTCTTT. Its protein is CSVPNGQVYPEAFF.

Only one count was recorded for this clonotype. This sequence joins TRBV7-2 and TRBJ2-7, with no clear D. Trimming removed 5 bases from V and 6 bases from J, with 14 bases in between. There are 13 residues in the CDR3. CDR1 SGHTA and CDR2 FQGNSA come from the germline V gene. The CDR3 protein is CASSLGLFGEQYF. CDR3 DNA: TGTGCCAGCAGCCTAGGGCTTTTCGGCGAGCAGTACTTC.

This CDR3 is CASSNIIPGLAGVSSTGELFF. In nucleotides, the CDR3 is TGTGCCAGTAGTAATATCATACCGGGACTAGCGGGAGTTTCTAGCACCGGGGAGCTGTTTTTT. J is TRBJ2-2 and V is TRBV19; the match to TRBD2 covers 14 bases. The V and J ends lost 4 bases and 4 bases, in that order; junction bases with no gene match: 17. Germline V lookup: CDR1 LNHDA, CDR2 SQIVND (reference sequence). The CDR3 contains 21 residues. Full variable domain (outside the CDR3, taken from reference TRBV19 and TRBJ2-2): DGGITQSPKYLFRKEGQNVTLSCEQNLNHDAMYWYRQDPGQGLRLIYYSQIVNDFQKGDIAEGYSVSREKKESFPLTVTSAQKNPTAFYLCASSNIIPGLAGVSSTGELFFGEGSRLTVL.

The chain carries TRBV29-1 and TRBJ2-1; 9 nucleotides line up with TRBD2. The CDR3 totals 15 residues. The junction had 10 bases not matched to a gene; V was cut back by 6 bases and J by 4 bases. Germline CDR1 reads SQVTM; CDR2 reads ANQGSEA. In DNA form, the CDR3 reads TGCAGCGTGGCCCGTGGCGGGAGGGTATACAATGAGCAGTTCTTC. This translates into CSVARGGRVYNEQFF.

The chain uses TRBV19 and TRBJ1-5, with 8 bases fitting TRBD1. V was pared by 7 bases and J by 6 bases, with 11 bases of the junction left unmatched. The CDR3 is made up of 15 amino acids. Per the germline V gene, CDR1 is LNHDA and CDR2 is SQIVND (reference sequence). The CDR3 bases are TGTGCCAGTACCCCCGGACAGGGTGAGGGTCAGCCCCAGCATTTT. Its translation: CASTPGQGEGQPQHF.

The chain combines TRBV2 with TRBJ2-1; 10 bases line up with TRBD2. The CDR3 runs to 15 residues. Germline V lookup: CDR1 SNHLY, CDR2 FYNNEI. V shed 7 bases and J 4 bases; nucleotides not matched to a gene: 7. The CDR3 DNA reads TGTGCCAGCAACCCTGGACTAGCGGCTTACAATGAGCAGTTCTTC. Its protein product is CASNPGLAAYNEQFF.

The chain joins TRBV12-3 or TRBV12-4 to TRBJ2-1, with TRBD2 matching over 7 bases. This CDR3 has 18 amino acids. V trimming: 5 bases; J trimming: 0 bases; junction bases outside the gene matches: 13. CDR3 bases: TGTGCCAGCAGTCTTGACAGCGGGACTTATAGCTCCTACAATGAGCAGTTCTTC. Its protein product is CASSLDSGTYSSYNEQFF.

The chain has TRBV24-1 and TRBJ2-1, with 8 nucleotides matching TRBD2. Germline-derived CDR1 and CDR2 are KGHDR and SFDVKD. Trimming at V came to 2 bases and at J to 1 base, leaving 3 bases not matched to a gene. The CDR3 totals 16 residues. The CDR3 nucleotides read TGTGCCACCAGTGATTCGCTAGCGGGTTCCTACAATGAGCAGTTCTTC. This sequence encodes CATSDSLAGSYNEQFF.

The V gene is TRBV20-1, the J gene TRBJ2-1, with 9 nucleotides matching TRBD2. The V gene's germline CDR1 is DFQATT and CDR2 SNEGSKA (reference sequence). This CDR3 region has 12 residues. The CDR3 reads CRAIAGVGEQFF. The DNA of the CDR3 is TGCAGGGCGATAGCGGGAGTAGGGGAGCAGTTCTTC.